A single T cell receptor (beta chain) is shown here with its context. Antigen unknown. The sample is drawn from a study of synovial regulatory T cells in juvenile arthritis. Turning to the study itself: Treatments: three naive, roughly 6 methotrexate, one methotrexate plus infliximab, one unknown. Study-wide results and limits: Largely private between patients, iaTreg TCR repertoires showed partial overlap with synovial Teff and blood CPL repertoires. Compared with other blood Treg cells, inflammation-associated Treg cells had reduced TCR diversity.

Per germline, CDR1 MNHNS and CDR2 SASEGT. There are 14 residues in the CDR3. No DNA accompanies this entry. Clones were read by immunoSEQ multiplex PCR, and TCRdb kept only the in-frame ones, dropping some. This sample's table reports approximately 10,000 clones. This chain links TRBV6-1 with TRBJ2-7; TCRdb picks TRBD2, but there is no DNA to check that call. The sequence came from a donor younger than 35 with juvenile idiopathic arthritis. Sequenced input: Treg cells from blood. As for subset: HLA-DR+ inflammation-associated blood Treg cells. This chain's CDR3 is CASSDPSGMGEQYF.